This T cell receptor beta chain was recorded in a study of Graves' ophthalmopathy and Graves' hyperthyroidism. From germline, CDR1 is GTSNPN and CDR2 SVGIG (reference sequence). V lost 2 bases to trimming and J lost 4 bases, with 6 bases between them. This CDR3 comprises 12 residues. TCR beta CDR3 regions were amplified from RNA transcripts. HTBI-primed RT-PCR formed the first round, and a multiplex PCR formed the second. TCRdb re-called the multiplex PCR reads with MiXCR, one entry per CDR3 protein. The data contain just over 400,000 distinct CDR3 sequences, approximately 21% of them singletons. This chain connects TRBV30 to TRBJ2-1; D gene unclear. The clonotype originates from a woman aged 18-30 years with stable Graves' hyperthyroidism. The sample comprised peripheral blood. DNA of the CDR3: TGTGCCTGGAGTAAGAGGTACAATGAGCAGTTCTTC. Translation gives CAWSKRYNEQFF.